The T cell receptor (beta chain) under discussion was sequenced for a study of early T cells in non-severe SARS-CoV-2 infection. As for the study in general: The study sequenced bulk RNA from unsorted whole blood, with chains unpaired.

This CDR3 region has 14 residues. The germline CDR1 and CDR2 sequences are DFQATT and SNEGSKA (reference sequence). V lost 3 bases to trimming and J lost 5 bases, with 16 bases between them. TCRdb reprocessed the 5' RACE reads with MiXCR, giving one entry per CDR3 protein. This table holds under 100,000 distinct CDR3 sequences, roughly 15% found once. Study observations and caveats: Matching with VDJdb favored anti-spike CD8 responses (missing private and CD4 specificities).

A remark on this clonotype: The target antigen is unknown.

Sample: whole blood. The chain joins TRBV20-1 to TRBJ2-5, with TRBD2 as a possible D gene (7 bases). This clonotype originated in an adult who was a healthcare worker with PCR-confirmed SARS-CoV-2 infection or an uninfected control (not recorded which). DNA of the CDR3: TGCAGTGCTAGCACGCGGGGGCTTGGGGAGACCCAGTACTTC. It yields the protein CSASTRGLGETQYF.